This T cell receptor (beta chain) was found in a study of prognosis after radiotherapy for stage I lung cancer. Study-level information: The period between early 2018 and January 2019 saw the enrollment of stage I non-small cell lung cancer patients.

General study points: Tumor-specific status of the expanded TCR clones was not determined in the analysis. The median unique TCR clone count dropped from around 10,000 to 6,900 after stereotactic body radiation therapy.

With two time points in the design, 6 to 7 milliliters of peripheral blood were drawn at each one. Genomic DNA served as the source from which two-round multiplex PCR generated TCR beta CDR3 amplicons. With primers specific to each TRBV and TRBJ gene, the first-round PCR was performed. TCRdb ran MiXCR on the multiplex PCR reads and lists one entry per CDR3 protein. The sample holds 11,000 to 15,000 distinct CDR3 sequences; 25% to 30% are singletons and the top ten take about an eighth. This clonotype has at least ten counts. Its antigen is still unknown. This material consisted of PBMCs, taken before or after stereotactic body radiation therapy (not recorded which). The clonotype was recovered from a donor aged 50 or older with non-small cell lung cancer.

In nucleotides, the CDR3 is TGTGCCAGCAGTGAAGTAGCGGGTTATGAGCAGTTCTTC. Its protein product is CASSEVAGYEQFF. The chain uses TRBV2 and TRBJ2-1; 7 bases fit TRBD2. The CDR3 has 13 amino acids. Losses at the gene ends were 1 base for V and 8 bases for J; bases not matched to a gene: 2. Germline lookup yields CDR1 SNHLY and CDR2 FYNNEI.